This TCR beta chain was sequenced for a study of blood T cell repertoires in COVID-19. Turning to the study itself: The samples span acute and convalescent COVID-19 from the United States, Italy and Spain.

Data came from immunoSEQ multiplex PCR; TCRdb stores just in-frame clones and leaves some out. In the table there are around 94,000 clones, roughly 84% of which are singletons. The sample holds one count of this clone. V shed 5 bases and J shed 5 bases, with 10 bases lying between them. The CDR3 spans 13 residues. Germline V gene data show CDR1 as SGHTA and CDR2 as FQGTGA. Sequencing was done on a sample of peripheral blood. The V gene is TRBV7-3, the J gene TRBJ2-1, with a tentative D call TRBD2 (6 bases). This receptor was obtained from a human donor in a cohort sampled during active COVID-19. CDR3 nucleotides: TGTGCCAGCAGCCCCGGGACTCACAATGAGCAGTTCTTC. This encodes CASSPGTHNEQFF. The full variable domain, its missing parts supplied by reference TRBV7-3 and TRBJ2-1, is GAGVSQTPSNKVTEKGKYVELRCDPISGHTALYWYRQSLGQGPEFLIYFQGTGAADDSGLPNDRFFAVRPEGSVSTLKIQRTERGDSAVYLCASSPGTHNEQFFGPGTRLTVL.